This is a list of T cell receptor beta chains from one sample in a study of blood T cell repertoires in COVID-19. Measured with immunoSEQ multiplex PCR; TCRdb has only the in-frame clones, and not every one. The table lists tens of thousands of clones, more than 75% of them singletons. Sequenced material: peripheral blood. These receptors were obtained from a man between 35 and 55 years old with COVID-19, enrolled during active disease. CDR3s include the opening cysteine and the closing phenylalanine or tryptophan. The D gene is left open where the match is weak. Expanded clones are given a class, and other clones once, few, many or no size at all.

D gene | J gene | V gene | clone size | CDR3 protein | CDR3 DNA
TRBD1 | TRBJ1-3 | TRBV2 | - | CAGTGTGGAIAGNTIYF | TGTGCCGGGACCGGGACAGGGGGCGCAATAGCTGGAAACACCATATATTTT
TRBD1 | TRBJ2-3 | TRBV29-1 | many | CSADRTADTQYF | TGCAGCGCGGACAGGACCGCAGATACGCAGTATTTT
- | TRBJ1-1 | TRBV9 | few | CASSAYPNTEAFF | TGTGCCAGCAGCGCTTATCCTAACACTGAAGCTTTCTTT
TRBD2 | TRBJ2-1 | TRBV11-2 | - | CASSDRTSGGDLEQFF | TGTGCCAGCAGCGATCGGACTAGCGGGGGTGATCTTGAGCAGTTCTTC
TRBD2 | TRBJ2-5 | TRBV5-4 | - | CASSFGLAGQETQYF | TGTGCCAGCAGCTTCGGACTAGCGGGGCAAGAGACCCAGTACTTC
TRBD1 | TRBJ1-2 | TRBV30 | - | CAWASGQVYGYTF | TGTGCCTGGGCCTCGGGACAGGTATATGGCTACACCTTC
TRBD1 | TRBJ2-3 | TRBV7-3 | - | CASSSDGQGGTDTQYF | TGTGCCAGCAGCTCAGATGGACAGGGGGGAACAGATACGCAGTATTTT
- | TRBJ1-2 | TRBV9 | - | CASSVGQGGNGYTF | TGTGCCAGCAGCGTTGGACAAGGGGGTAATGGCTACACCTTC
- | TRBJ1-5 | TRBV5-1 | - | CASSLTGSRGQPQHF | TGCGCCAGCAGCTTGACAGGGAGTCGGGGTCAGCCCCAGCATTTT
- | TRBJ2-1 | TRBV24-1 | - | CATSATGSYNEQFF | TGTGCCACCAGTGCAACCGGGTCCTACAATGAGCAGTTCTTC
- | TRBJ1-1 | TRBV14 | - | CASSQDLGGTEAFF | TGTGCCAGCAGCCAAGATTTGGGGGGCACTGAAGCTTTCTTT
- | TRBJ1-1 | TRBV4-1 | - | CASSQVGGTEAFF | TGCGCCAGCAGCCAAGTGGGGGGCACTGAAGCTTTCTTT
- | TRBJ2-1 | TRBV27 | - | CASSLPGSSYNEQFF | TGTGCCAGCAGTTTACCTGGCAGCTCCTACAATGAGCAGTTCTTC
- | TRBJ1-4 | TRBV28 | - | CASSGGPGATNEKLFF | TGTGCCAGCAGCGGGGGACCTGGAGCAACTAATGAAAAACTGTTTTTT
- | TRBJ1-2 | TRBV3-1/TRBV3-2 | - | CASSQDEGYTF | TGTGCCAGCAGCCAAGACGAGGGCTACACCTTC
TRBD1 | TRBJ2-5 | TRBV7-8 | - | CASSLDGTGQETQYF | TGTGCCAGCAGCTTAGATGGGACAGGGCAAGAGACCCAGTACTTC
TRBD2 | TRBJ2-7 | TRBV6-1 | - | CASSDLAGETYEQYF | TGTGCCAGCAGTGACCTAGCGGGGGAAACCTACGAGCAGTACTTC
TRBD1 | TRBJ2-7 | TRBV13 | - | CASSGLTGTGDTYEQYF | TGTGCCAGCAGCGGCCTCACCGGGACAGGGGACACCTACGAGCAGTACTTC
- | TRBJ2-1 | TRBV5-5 | - | CASTGRGRYNEQFF | TGTGCCAGCACGGGTAGAGGGCGTTACAATGAGCAGTTCTTC
- | TRBJ1-5 | TRBV5-1 | - | CASSFNGEGNQPQHF | TGCGCCAGCAGCTTTAATGGTGAGGGCAATCAGCCCCAGCATTTT
TRBD1 | TRBJ2-5 | TRBV6-5 | - | CASSSTGVETQYF | TGTGCCAGCAGTTCGACAGGGGTCGAGACCCAGTACTTC
- | TRBJ1-5 | TRBV6-5 | - | CASSHDIGGGQPQHF | TGTGCCAGCAGTCACGACATCGGCGGGGGTCAGCCCCAGCATTTT
- | TRBJ2-1 | TRBV19 | - | CASSIWENEQFF | TGTGCCAGTAGTATTTGGGAGAATGAGCAGTTCTTC
TRBD2 | TRBJ2-5 | TRBV5-4 | few | CASSLAGGSQYF | TGTGCCAGCAGCCTGGCGGGGGGGTCCCAGTACTTC
- | TRBJ1-1 | TRBV6-1 | - | CASSEGAGIGEAFF | TGTGCCAGCAGTGAAGGGGCAGGGATCGGTGAAGCTTTCTTT
- | TRBJ1-3 | TRBV21-1 | - | CASSKSGSGNTIYF | TGTGCCAGCAGCAAATCAGGGTCTGGAAACACCATATATTTT
TRBD1 | TRBJ2-2 | TRBV14 | - | CASSQGQGTGGIDTGELFF | TGTGCCAGCAGCCAAGGCCAAGGAACAGGGGGCATAGACACCGGGGAGCTGTTTTTT
- | TRBJ2-5 | TRBV12-3/TRBV12-4 | - | CASSFIRGETQYF | TGTGCCAGCAGTTTCATTCGGGGGGAGACCCAGTACTTC
TRBD1 | TRBJ1-2 | TRBV28 | - | CASSDAGRGRNYGYTF | TGTGCCAGCAGTGACGCCGGCAGGGGGCGGAACTATGGCTACACCTTC
TRBD1 | TRBJ1-6 | TRBV28 | - | CASSLPGQTNSPLHF | TGTGCCAGCAGTTTGCCGGGACAGACAAATTCACCCCTCCACTTT
- | TRBJ2-3 | TRBV5-1 | - | CASSLDRATDTQYF | TGCGCCAGCAGCTTGGACAGGGCTACAGATACGCAGTATTTT
- | TRBJ2-2 | TRBV7-8 | - | CASSFSQNTGELFF | TGTGCCAGCAGCTTTTCACAGAACACCGGGGAGCTGTTTTTT
- | TRBJ1-4 | TRBV30 | - | CAWSQDATNEKLFF | TGTGCCTGGAGTCAGGATGCAACTAATGAAAAACTGTTTTTT
TRBD1 | TRBJ2-5 | TRBV18 | - | CASSGQVQETQYF | TGTGCCAGCTCAGGACAGGTACAAGAGACCCAGTACTTC
- | TRBJ1-6 | TRBV30 | few | CAWSVGGYGSPLHF | TGTGCCTGGAGTGTAGGAGGGTATGGCTCACCCCTCCACTTT
TRBD1 | TRBJ1-2 | TRBV19 | - | CASRDRGRNNYGYTF | TGTGCCAGTAGGGACAGGGGGCGGAATAACTATGGCTACACCTTC
- | TRBJ2-3 | TRBV19 | - | CASNGASGVLRDTQYF | TGTGCCAGTAACGGGGCCTCAGGGGTTCTTAGGGATACGCAGTATTTT
- | TRBJ1-5 | TRBV27 | - | CASSLSRYSNQPQHF | TGTGCCAGCAGTTTAAGCCGGTATAGCAATCAGCCCCAGCATTTT
TRBD1 | TRBJ1-1 | TRBV7-2 | - | CASSLAPQGFNTEAFF | TGTGCCAGCAGCTTAGCCCCACAGGGGTTCAACACTGAAGCTTTCTTT
- | TRBJ1-2 | TRBV28 | - | CASSPNFRTSYGYTF | TGTGCCAGCAGCCCTAACTTTAGGACAAGCTATGGCTACACCTTC
- | TRBJ2-1 | TRBV15 | - | CATSRDMGAVGNEQFF | TGTGCCACCAGCAGAGATATGGGGGCGGTAGGAAATGAGCAGTTCTTC
TRBD1 | TRBJ2-1 | TRBV3-1/TRBV3-2 | - | CASSQTGGNEQFF | TGTGCCAGCAGCCAGACAGGGGGCAATGAGCAGTTCTTC
- | TRBJ1-4 | TRBV19 | - | CASSSRQRGEKLFF | TGTGCCAGTAGTAGTAGACAGCGAGGCGAAAAACTGTTTTTT
- | TRBJ1-5 | TRBV2 | - | CASSENSSNQPQHF | TGTGCCAGCAGTGAAAACTCTAGCAATCAGCCCCAGCATTTT
TRBD1 | TRBJ1-5 | TRBV19 | - | CASSFDRGRNQPQHF | TGTGCCAGTAGTTTCGACAGGGGGAGGAATCAGCCCCAGCATTTT
TRBD2 | TRBJ2-1 | TRBV5-4 | - | CASSLARGGRDEQFF | TGTGCCAGCAGCTTGGCGCGGGGGGGCCGGGATGAGCAGTTCTTC
- | TRBJ2-3 | TRBV10-3 | - | CAISGIGGGTDTQYF | TGTGCCATCAGTGGAATAGGGGGGGGCACAGATACGCAGTATTTT
TRBD1 | TRBJ1-1 | TRBV18 | - | CASSPPGQGVGKTEAFF | TGTGCCAGCTCACCGCCGGGACAGGGTGTTGGAAAGACTGAAGCTTTCTTT
TRBD1 | TRBJ1-5 | TRBV7-2 | - | CASSSIYPTGYSNQPQHF | TGTGCCAGCAGCTCGATCTACCCGACAGGGTATAGCAATCAGCCCCAGCATTTT